Listed here are 9 T cell receptor beta chains from one sample, sequenced in a study of blood T cells in healthy people across ages. With a J-beta primer mix and a sample-barcoded 5' primer, a second PCR ran roughly 6 to 11 cycles. TCRdb re-called the 5' RACE reads with MiXCR, one entry per CDR3 protein. The sample shows about 800,000 distinct CDR3 sequences, around 25% of them seen only once. The sample was also reused in another study, on T cells of mothers and their children.

The sample consisted of blood. The receptor set was obtained from a boy aged 5-17 years in good health.

V is TRBV10-3 and J is TRBJ2-1, with D perhaps matching TRBD2 (6 bases). CDR3 length equals 13 residues. With 6 bases removed from V and 5 bases from J, the gap between germline ends came to 11 bases. CDR1 is ENHRY and CDR2 is SYGVKD in the germline V gene. In DNA, the CDR3 is TGTGCCATCAGCGGAGGGAACGACAATGAGCAGTTCTTC. The encoded protein is CAISGGNDNEQFF.

The rearrangement joins TRBV6-2 or TRBV6-3 to TRBJ2-2; no clear D. Germline assignment: CDR1 MNHEY and CDR2 SVGEGT. There are 13 residues in the CDR3. V lost 2 bases to trimming and J lost 4 bases, with 5 bases between them. CDR3 protein: CASSYGLTGELFF. The CDR3 DNA sequence: TGTGCCAGCAGTTACGGGCTCACCGGGGAGCTGTTTTTT.

This chain joins TRBV3-1 and TRBJ2-4; D tentatively reads TRBD1 or TRBD2 (5 bases each). V was pared by 0 bases and J by 0 bases, with 12 bases between. The germline V gene has CDR1 LGHDT and CDR2 YNNKEL (reference sequence). The CDR3 is 17 amino acids. The CDR3 DNA reads TGTGCCAGCAGCCAAGAACCGGGACCCCTAGCCAAAAACATTCAGTACTTC. It is translated as CASSQEPGPLAKNIQYF.

The J gene is TRBJ2-1, the V gene TRBV6-2 or TRBV6-3; TRBD1 might be the D (6 bases). V was trimmed by 1 base and J by 10 bases, leaving 11 bases between them. CDR1 and CDR2 (germline): MNHEY, SVGEGT. The CDR3 has 13 amino acids. CDR3 coding DNA: TGTGCCAGCAGTTACTTACAGGGTGGCGAGCAGTTCTTC. It translates to CASSYLQGGEQFF.

The chain has TRBV7-9 and TRBJ1-6; D may be TRBD1 (5 bases). Germline assignment: CDR1 SEHNR and CDR2 FQNEAQ (reference sequence). Trimming pared 1 base from V and 7 bases from J, leaving 8 bases between. This CDR3 region has 14 residues. This CDR3 is CASSLGGTNSPLHF. The CDR3 DNA follows: TGTGCCAGCAGCTTAGGAGGGACCAATTCACCCCTCCACTTT.

The chain links TRBV14 to TRBJ1-2; D not resolved. V was cut by 3 bases and J by 0 bases, with 14 bases left in between. Germline V gene lookup returns CDR1 SGHDN and CDR2 FVKESK. This CDR3 is built from 16 residues. The CDR3 sequence is CASSQVTGLTNYGYTF. The CDR3 bases are TGTGCCAGCAGCCAGGTGACCGGGCTCACTAACTATGGCTACACCTTC.

This clonotype was detected only a few times. J is TRBJ1-5 and V is TRBV18; TRBD1 might be the D (6 bases). V lost 3 bases and J 4 bases, leaving 22 bases between the germline ends. Germline assignment: CDR1 KGHSH and CDR2 LQKENI. This CDR3 comprises 18 residues. CDR3 sequence (DNA): TGTGCCAGCTCACCCCCGTTTGAGGGGGAGGGTTGGAATCAGCCCCAGCATTTT. This sequence encodes CASSPPFEGEGWNQPQHF.

V is TRBV5-1 and J is TRBJ2-2, with 8 bases aligning to TRBD1. Looked up from germline, CDR1 is SGHRS and CDR2 is YFSETQ. The CDR3 has 17 residues. V dropped 4 bases and J dropped 2; count of bases not matched to a gene: 10. CDR3 DNA sequence: TGCGCCAGCAGCCCCAAGTGGACAGGGATTAACACCGGGGAGCTGTTTTTT. It encodes CASSPKWTGINTGELFF.

This chain uses TRBV28 with TRBJ2-1, with D perhaps matching TRBD1 (5 bases). The CDR3 has 13 amino acids. V was shortened by 6 bases and J by 4 bases, with 10 bases between the two germline ends. Germline V gene data show CDR1 as MDHEN and CDR2 as SYDVKM. CDR3 DNA: TGTGCCAGCAGGGCCAGGGTTTACAATGAGCAGTTCTTC. This translates into CASRARVYNEQFF.